Below, one T cell receptor (beta chain) is given with its context. Its specificity is not known. This sample is drawn from a study of T cell responses to AZD1222 COVID-19 vaccine. Whole-study results and caveats: Donors were mostly white British, more females; clonal diversity possibly underestimated. Close to half of spike-specific TCRs reportedly recognize unmutated variant regions.

Some clones are missing from TCRdb's copy, which holds only in-frame ones; the method was immunoSEQ multiplex PCR. Of 150,000 or so clones in the sample, 90% to 95% were seen once. This sample comprised peripheral blood, obtained 28 days after the second AZD1222 dose. The receptor was derived from an adult who received the AZD1222 COVID-19 vaccine.

CDR3 in amino acids: CASSYLGTADSNQPQHF. CDR3 nucleotides: TGTGCCAGCAGTTACTTGGGGACGGCGGATAGCAATCAGCCCCAGCATTTT. The chain carries TRBV6-2 or TRBV6-3 and TRBJ1-5; maybe TRBD1 (5 bases). V was shortened by 1 base and J by 0 bases, with 13 bases between the two germline ends. The CDR3 is made up of 17 amino acids. Germline CDR1 MNHEY, CDR2 SVGEGT.